One and the same sample provided the 2 T cell receptor beta chains below, sequenced in a study of blood T cell repertoires in COVID-19. TCRdb's copy holds only in-frame clones and misses some; the assay was immunoSEQ multiplex PCR. The sample contains 70,000 to 100,000 clones, 90% of which appear only once. Sequencing was done on a sample of peripheral blood. The receptors shown here come from a man in his sixties with acute or convalescent COVID-19.

The chain employs TRBV4-1 and TRBJ1-3; D gene ambiguous. CDR1 and CDR2 from the germline V gene are MGHRA and YSYEKL. Trimming stripped 2 bases from V and 6 bases from J, with 14 bases between. The CDR3 covers 15 residues. The CDR3 here is CASSQQPGNENTIYF. The DNA of the CDR3 is TGCGCCAGCAGCCAACAACCGGGAAACGAAAACACCATATATTTT.

This chain links TRBV6-5 with TRBJ1-5, with 7 nucleotides matching TRBD1. The V gene's germline CDR1 is MNHEY and CDR2 SVGAGI. The CDR3 loop spans 13 amino acids. J lost 7 bases, V lost 6 bases, and 6 bases had no gene match. CDR3 in DNA: TGTGCCAGCAGCCCGGACAGGTCCCAGCCCCAGCATTTT. This encodes CASSPDRSQPQHF.